The T cell receptor (beta chain) under discussion was sequenced for a study of T cell repertoires in cytomegalovirus infection. Study overall: A matching HLA type, together with CMV infection, was signaled by public TCR beta signatures.

This clonotype has more than one count but fewer than ten. Its specificity is not known. This CDR3 contains 12 residues. The V gene lost 7 bases and the J gene lost 11 bases, with 17 bases spanning the gap. The study's findings and limits: Across the ex vivo response, the dominant clonotypes were HLA-C-restricted CMV-specific TCR beta clonotypes. Carriers of CMV plus the relevant HLA were identified by cumulative public TCR beta family frequency.

TCRdb called the reads again in MiXCR, with one record for every CDR3 protein. The sample shows around 570,000 distinct CDR3 sequences, about 40% of them seen only once. This TCR was sampled from a human donor in good health (CMV status not recorded). Some clones in this sample may be carry-over from other donors' samples. The rearrangement links TRBV12-3 or TRBV12-4 to TRBJ1-1; tentative D call: TRBD1 (6 bases). The material was cultured PBMCs, obtained from culture after CMV antigen stimulation. The CDR3 loop reads CASKSRGRGAFF. In DNA, the CDR3 is TGTGCCAGCAAGAGTAGGGGCAGGGGCGCTTTCTTT.